The 24 T cell receptor beta chains reported below all come from one sample, sequenced in a study of T cell changes during pregnancy in multiple sclerosis. Measured with immunoSEQ multiplex PCR; TCRdb has only the in-frame clones, and not every one. The table includes 95,000 to 150,000 clones, approximately 93% detected once. The starting material was peripheral blood, obtained before pregnancy. The receptor source for this set is a female donor with multiple sclerosis, enrolled in a pregnancy study.

This rearrangement joins TRBV5-1 to TRBJ2-3; TRBD2 agrees at 10 bases. V lost 5 bases and J lost 4; bases outside the gene matches: 7. This CDR3 contains 15 residues. Germline lookup yields CDR1 SGHRS and CDR2 YFSETQ. The CDR3 DNA reads as TGCGCCAGCAGGGATAGAGCGGGAGGGCCAGATACGCAGTATTTT. Translation gives CASRDRAGGPDTQYF.

The chain has TRBV30 and TRBJ1-2; D gene uncertain. The CDR3 sequence is 13 residues long. Germline CDR1 is GTSNPN and CDR2 is SVGIG (reference sequence). Trimming pared 5 bases from V and 4 bases from J, leaving 14 bases between. The CDR3 DNA reads as TGTGCCTGGGGTAACCGGCGGGGCTATGGCTACACCTTC. Translating gives CAWGNRRGYGYTF.

The gene calls are TRBV27 and TRBJ1-2, with a possible D match to TRBD1 (5 bases). The V and J ends lost 1 base and 8 bases respectively, with 20 bases between them. CDR1 and CDR2 from the germline V gene are MNHEY and SMNVEV (reference sequence). The CDR3 spans 16 residues. The CDR3 bases are TGTGCCAGCAGTTTATGGGCAGGGAAGGGGTTCGAGGGCTACACCTTC. Translating it yields CASSLWAGKGFEGYTF.

The chain is built from TRBV28 and TRBJ2-1, with TRBD1 identical over 7 bases. Germline CDR1 is MDHEN and CDR2 is SYDVKM. The V and J ends lost 3 bases and 4 bases, in that order; junction bases with no gene match: 6. This CDR3 region has 15 residues. The CDR3 protein is CASSFQGQSYNEQFF. DNA of the CDR3: TGTGCCAGCAGTTTCCAGGGACAGAGTTACAATGAGCAGTTCTTC. Filled out from reference TRBV28 and TRBJ2-1, the complete variable domain reads DVKVTQSSRYLVKRTGEKVFLECVQDMDHENMFWYRQDPGLGLRLIYFSYDVKMKEKGDIPEGYSVSREKKERFSLILESASTNQTSMYLCASSFQGQSYNEQFFGPGTRLTVL.

The V gene is TRBV28, the J gene TRBJ2-7; TRBD1 matches at 8 bases. Trimming cost V 6 bases and J 2 bases; bases outside gene matches: 12. The germline V gene has CDR1 MDHEN and CDR2 SYDVKM. This CDR3 is 16 amino acids long. The CDR3 is CASRLRRQGLTYEQYF. Written as DNA, the CDR3 is TGTGCCAGCAGGCTTAGGAGACAGGGGTTGACCTACGAGCAGTACTTC.

The genes are TRBV13 and TRBJ1-3; D is possibly TRBD1 (5 bases). This CDR3 contains 17 residues. V lost 1 base to trimming and J lost 0 bases, with 13 bases between them. Per germline, CDR1 PRHDT and CDR2 FYEKMQ (reference sequence). CDR3 protein: CASSLDRGTRSGNTIYF. The CDR3 nucleotides read TGTGCCAGCAGCTTAGATCGGGGGACTCGCTCTGGAAACACCATATATTTT. Combining the CDR3 with reference TRBV13 and TRBJ1-3 gives the whole variable domain AAGVIQSPRHLIKEKRETATLKCYPIPRHDTVYWYQQGPGQDPQFLISFYEKMQSDKGSIPDRFSAQQFSDYHSELNMSSLELGDSALYFCASSLDRGTRSGNTIYFGEGSWLTVV.

This rearrangement joins TRBV7-9 to TRBJ1-1; TRBD1 agrees at 7 bases. The trim removed 6 bases at V and 2 bases at J, leaving 9 bases unmatched. The germline CDR1 and CDR2 sequences are SEHNR and FQNEAQ (reference sequence). The CDR3 covers 15 residues. As DNA, the CDR3 is TGTGCCAGCAGTAAAGAACGGGACAGCAACACTGAAGCTTTCTTT. This encodes CASSKERDSNTEAFF.

V gene TRBV30 combines with J gene TRBJ2-2; D is perhaps TRBD1 (6 bases). CDR3 length: 14 residues. CDR1 GTSNPN and CDR2 SVGIG come from the germline V gene (reference sequence). Trimming removed 2 bases at V and 6 bases at J, with 13 bases between. The CDR3 nucleotides read TGTGCCTGGAGTATAATAGGGGGATCCGGGGAGCTGTTTTTT. Translation: CAWSIIGGSGELFF.

The rearrangement joins TRBV6-1 to TRBJ1-1; no firm D call. CDR3 length: 13 residues. Deletions cut 6 bases from V and 0 bases from J, with 8 bases between. Germline V gene lookup returns CDR1 MNHNS and CDR2 SASEGT. CDR3 nucleotides: TGTGCCAGCAGCGGGGTCTTGAACACTGAAGCTTTCTTT. This encodes CASSGVLNTEAFF.

V usage is TRBV4-1 and J usage is TRBJ2-7; weak D call: TRBD2 (6 bases). The CDR3 runs to 16 residues. Between the trimmed V and J ends, which lost 0 bases and 5 bases, there was a span of 17 bases. Germline V gene data show CDR1 as MGHRA and CDR2 as YSYEKL. CDR3 bases: TGCGCCAGCAGCCAAGATGTCACGGGGGTCCGGGACGAGCAGTACTTC. Translated, it gives CASSQDVTGVRDEQYF.

The rearrangement uses TRBV7-2 and TRBJ2-5; perhaps TRBD2 as D (6 bases). Germline V CDR1 and CDR2: SGHTA, FQGNSA. This CDR3 comprises 15 residues. Deletions cut 2 bases from V and 2 bases from J, with 12 bases between. CDR3 region: CASSLRPAGQETQYF. In nucleotides, the CDR3 is TGTGCCAGCAGCTTAAGGCCAGCGGGTCAAGAGACCCAGTACTTC.

The V and J genes are TRBV5-1 and TRBJ1-1; tentatively, D is TRBD1 (5 bases). The germline V gene has CDR1 SGHRS and CDR2 YFSETQ. Between the trimmed V and J ends, which lost 7 bases and 8 bases, there was a span of 12 bases. The CDR3 has 11 residues. CDR3 sequence reads: CASRGGWEAFF. The CDR3 coding sequence is TGCGCCAGCCGGGGGGGGTGGGAAGCTTTCTTT.

The rearrangement links TRBV27 to TRBJ2-2; 7 bases fit TRBD1. V lost 4 bases to trimming and J lost 8 bases; unmatched junction nucleotides: 4. Germline V gene sequence: CDR1 MNHEY, CDR2 SMNVEV (reference sequence). The CDR3 is 13 amino acids. The CDR3 DNA sequence: TGTGCCAGCAGTTGGAACAGGGGAGGGGAGCTGTTTTTT. Translating gives CASSWNRGGELFF.

The V gene is TRBV6-1, the J gene TRBJ2-7; perhaps TRBD1 as D (6 bases). This CDR3 is 15 amino acids long. Trimming removed 6 bases from V and 0 bases from J, with 15 bases in between. Germline V gene data show CDR1 as MNHNS and CDR2 as SASEGT. CDR3 amino acids: CASRGRGLSSYEQYF. The CDR3 DNA is TGTGCCAGCAGAGGCAGGGGCTTGAGCTCCTACGAGCAGTACTTC.

The rearrangement uses TRBV27 and TRBJ1-2; D gene unclear. The V gene lost 3 bases and the J gene lost 4 bases, with 9 bases spanning the gap. CDR1 is MNHEY, CDR2 SMNVEV, per germline (reference sequence). CDR3 length: 13 amino acids. The CDR3 DNA follows: TGTGCCAGCAGTTTTAATCAGCGCTATGGCTACACCTTC. As protein: CASSFNQRYGYTF.

The chain recombines TRBV30 with TRBJ1-4; 9 bases map to TRBD1. V was clipped by 0 bases and J by 7 bases; unmatched bases: 0. CDR1 and CDR2 (germline): GTSNPN, SVGIG (reference sequence). The CDR3 spans 13 residues. The CDR3: CAWSVQGAEKLFF. CDR3 bases: TGTGCCTGGAGTGTACAGGGGGCTGAAAAACTGTTTTTT. Filled out from reference TRBV30 and TRBJ1-4, the complete variable domain reads SQTIHQWPATLVQPVGSPLSLECTVEGTSNPNLYWYRQAAGRGLQLLFYSVGIGQISSEVPQNLSASRPQDRQFILSSKKLLLSDSGFYLCAWSVQGAEKLFFGSGTQLSVL.

The rearrangement joins TRBV4-1 to TRBJ1-1; 7 bases are a match to TRBD1. The V gene end was trimmed by 4 bases and the J gene end by 1 base; junction bases not matched to a gene: 12. The germline gives CDR1 MGHRA, CDR2 YSYEKL. This CDR3 region has 17 residues. The CDR3 spells CASSPQTRQGSNTEAFF. The CDR3 nucleotides are TGCGCCAGCAGCCCTCAAACGCGACAGGGCTCGAACACTGAAGCTTTCTTT.

The chain links TRBV19 to TRBJ1-2, with 7 bases aligning to TRBD1. The CDR3 consists of 14 residues. CDR1 and CDR2 from the germline V gene are LNHDA and SQIVND (reference sequence). With 5 bases clipped from V and 2 bases from J, the junction kept 5 bases outside the gene matches. In DNA form, the CDR3 reads TGTGCCAGTAGTTTGGGACAGCGAAACTATGGCTACACCTTC. The encoded protein is CASSLGQRNYGYTF.

This chain connects TRBV19 to TRBJ1-6; no clear D gene. The V end lost 1 base, the J end lost 8 bases, and 6 bases lay between the germline ends. Germline assignment: CDR1 LNHDA and CDR2 SQIVND (reference sequence). The length of the CDR3 is 13 residues. CDR3 sequence (DNA): TGTGCCAGTAGTATAGTAGCAGATTCACCCCTCCACTTT. It specifies CASSIVADSPLHF. The variable domain in full, with the rest retrieved from reference TRBV19 and TRBJ1-6, is DGGITQSPKYLFRKEGQNVTLSCEQNLNHDAMYWYRQDPGQGLRLIYYSQIVNDFQKGDIAEGYSVSREKKESFPLTVTSAQKNPTAFYLCASSIVADSPLHFGNGTRLTVT.

The chain employs TRBV30 and TRBJ1-1; a weak D match, TRBD1 (6 bases). Germline lookup yields CDR1 GTSNPN and CDR2 SVGIG (reference sequence). Deletions cut 5 bases from V and 5 bases from J, with 15 bases between. The CDR3 covers 13 residues. The CDR3 sequence: CAWESGDGTEAFF. In DNA, the CDR3 is TGTGCCTGGGAGTCAGGGGATGGTACTGAAGCTTTCTTT.

This sequence joins TRBV5-5 and TRBJ2-3, with 8 bases lining up with TRBD2. The CDR3 loop spans 15 amino acids. V trimming: 7 bases; J trimming: 4 bases; junction bases outside the gene matches: 11. Germline values: CDR1 SGHKS, CDR2 YYEKEE (reference sequence). For the CDR3, the DNA is TGTGCCAGCGCACCGGGACTAGGGTTGGCAGATACGCAGTATTTT. This gives the protein CASAPGLGLADTQYF.

The chain links TRBV27 to TRBJ1-5; 8 positions agree with TRBD1. Looked up from germline, CDR1 is MNHEY and CDR2 is SMNVEV (reference sequence). Germline trimming cut 4 bases from V and 1 base from J; bases unmatched to any gene: 3. The CDR3 runs 15 residues. The CDR3 loop reads CASSWQGASNQPQHF. As DNA, the CDR3 is TGTGCCAGCAGTTGGCAGGGGGCAAGCAATCAGCCCCAGCATTTT.

The rearrangement links TRBV5-4 to TRBJ1-2; D is perhaps TRBD1 (6 bases). The CDR3 totals 15 residues. V was trimmed by 5 bases and J by 1 base, leaving 15 bases between them. The germline V gene has CDR1 SGHNT and CDR2 YYREEE (reference sequence). Here the CDR3 reads CASSSRQDFNYGYTF. In DNA form, the CDR3 reads TGTGCCAGCAGTTCGAGACAGGATTTTAACTATGGCTACACCTTC.

The rearrangement links TRBV5-1 to TRBJ2-3; a weak D match, TRBD2 (6 bases). Germline CDR1 is SGHRS and CDR2 is YFSETQ. This CDR3 comprises 12 residues. V was shortened by 1 base and J by 10 bases, with 10 bases between the two germline ends. CDR3 region: CASSLREKAQYF. The CDR3 DNA reads TGCGCCAGCAGCTTGCGGGAGAAGGCGCAGTATTTT.